Ten or more counts support the clone carrying this T cell receptor (beta chain). The sample belongs to a study of early T cells in non-severe SARS-CoV-2 infection. TCRdb ran MiXCR on the 5' RACE reads and lists one entry per CDR3 protein. The data show roughly 66,000 distinct CDR3 sequences, approximately 8.3% seen once. This clonotype was sampled from an adult who was a healthcare worker with PCR-confirmed SARS-CoV-2 infection or an uninfected control (not recorded which). Specimen: whole blood.

The DNA of the CDR3 is TGTGCCAGTAGTCTTGACCGGAATGAGCAGTTCTTC. Its translation: CASSLDRNEQFF. The rearrangement links TRBV19 to TRBJ2-1, with D unclear. Germline loops: CDR1 LNHDA, CDR2 SQIVND (reference sequence). The CDR3 sequence is 12 residues long. The V end lost 5 bases, the J end lost 7 bases, and 9 bases lay between the germline ends.